A single sample gave rise to the 6 T cell receptor beta chains below, sequenced in a study of identical twins. TCRdb analysed the 5' RACE reads with MiXCR anew, one entry per CDR3 protein. The data contain roughly 700,000 distinct CDR3 sequences, 8.6% of them seen just once; the ten biggest clones take up around 0.98%. The same specimen was also included in a second study, on yellow fever vaccine responses in identical twins.

The sequencing input was PBMCs. These receptors originate from a woman between 18 and 29 years old in good health.

This clonotype was counted at least ten times. The V gene is TRBV10-3, the J gene TRBJ2-1, with 7 bases fitting TRBD1. Germline CDR1 ENHRY, CDR2 SYGVKD. The CDR3 has 14 residues. The ends lost 8 bases at V and 3 bases at J; junction bases unmatched: 7. The CDR3, as DNA: TGTGCCATCCAACAGGGGATGGGCTACAATGAGCAGTTCTTC. It is translated as CAIQQGMGYNEQFF.

The V and J genes are TRBV20-1 and TRBJ2-7, with 15 bases aligning to TRBD2. J was trimmed by 7 bases and V by 3 bases; bases with no gene match: 1. The CDR3 length is 13 residues. Germline CDR1 and CDR2: DFQATT and SNEGSKA (reference sequence). As DNA, the CDR3 is TGCAGTGCTAGCGGACTAGCGGGGGGGGAGCAGTACTTC. This codes for CSASGLAGGEQYF.

There are many counts of this clonotype. The chain carries TRBV5-1 and TRBJ2-1; 9 bases agree with TRBD2. The CDR3 extends over 16 amino acids. V lost 4 bases and J lost 0; bases outside the gene matches: 5. The germline V gene encodes CDR1 SGHRS and CDR2 YFSETQ. CDR3 DNA: TGCGCCAGCAGCGGGGGACTAGCTAGCTCCTACAATGAGCAGTTCTTC. This translates into CASSGGLASSYNEQFF. Variable domain in full (rest from reference TRBV5-1 and TRBJ2-1): KAGVTQTPRYLIKTRGQQVTLSCSPISGHRSVSWYQQTPGQGLQFLFEYFSETQRNKGNFPGRFSGRQFSNSRSEMNVSTLELGDSALYLCASSGGLASSYNEQFFGPGTRLTVL.

The V gene is TRBV3-1, the J gene TRBJ2-5, with TRBD2 matching over 12 bases. Germline V gene lookup returns CDR1 LGHDT and CDR2 YNNKEL (reference sequence). The trim removed 6 bases at V and 4 bases at J, leaving 15 bases unmatched. CDR3 length: 18 residues. The CDR3 protein is CASSPIPKGLAGPETQYF. CDR3 sequence (DNA): TGTGCCAGCAGTCCTATCCCTAAGGGACTAGCGGGCCCAGAGACCCAGTACTTC.

The sample holds many counts of this clonotype. This chain connects TRBV10-3 to TRBJ1-2, with 8 bases that match TRBD1. Losses at the gene ends were 7 bases for V and 5 bases for J; bases not matched to a gene: 9. Germline V gene lookup returns CDR1 ENHRY and CDR2 SYGVKD. The CDR3 spans 14 residues. Here the CDR3 DNA reads TGTGCCATCAATGCGGGCCAGGGGGCATATGGCTACACCTTC. Protein: CAINAGQGAYGYTF.

The chain couples TRBV7-2 to TRBJ2-3; 10 nucleotides line up with TRBD2. CDR1 and CDR2 (germline): SGHTA, FQGNSA. The length of the CDR3 is 15 residues. V lost 5 bases and J lost 7; bases outside the gene matches: 9. CDR3 bases: TGTGCCAGCAGCCCCCAGCGGGGGGGCAAGTATACGCAGTATTTT. It yields the protein CASSPQRGGKYTQYF.